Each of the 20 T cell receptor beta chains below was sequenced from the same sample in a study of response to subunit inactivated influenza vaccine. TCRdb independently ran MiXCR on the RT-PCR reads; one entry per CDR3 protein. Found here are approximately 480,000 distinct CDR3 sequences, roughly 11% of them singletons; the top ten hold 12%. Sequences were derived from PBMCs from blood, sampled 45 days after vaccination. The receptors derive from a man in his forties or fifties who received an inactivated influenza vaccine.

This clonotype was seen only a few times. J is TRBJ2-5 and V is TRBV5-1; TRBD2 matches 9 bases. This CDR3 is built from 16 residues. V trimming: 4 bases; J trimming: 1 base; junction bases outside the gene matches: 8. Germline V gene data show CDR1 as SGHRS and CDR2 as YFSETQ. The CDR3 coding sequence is TGCGCCAGCAGCCCCCTTGGGCGGGGGGGCCAAGAGACCCAGTACTTC. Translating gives CASSPLGRGGQETQYF.

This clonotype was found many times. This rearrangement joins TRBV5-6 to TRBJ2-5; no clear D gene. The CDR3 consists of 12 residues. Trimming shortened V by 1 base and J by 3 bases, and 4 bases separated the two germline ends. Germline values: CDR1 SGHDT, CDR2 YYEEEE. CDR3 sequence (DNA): TGTGCCAGCAGCTTGTTAGAAGAGACCCAGTACTTC. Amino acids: CASSLLEETQYF.

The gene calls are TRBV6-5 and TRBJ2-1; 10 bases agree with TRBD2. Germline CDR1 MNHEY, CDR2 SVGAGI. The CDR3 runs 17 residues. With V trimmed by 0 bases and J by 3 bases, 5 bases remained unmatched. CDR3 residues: CASSYSTTSGDYNEQFF. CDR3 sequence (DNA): TGTGCCAGCAGTTACTCGACAACTAGCGGGGACTACAATGAGCAGTTCTTC.

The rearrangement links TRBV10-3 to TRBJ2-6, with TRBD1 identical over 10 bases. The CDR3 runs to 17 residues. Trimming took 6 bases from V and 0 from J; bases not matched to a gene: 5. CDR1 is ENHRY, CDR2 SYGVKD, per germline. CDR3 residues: CAISGTGASSGANVLTF. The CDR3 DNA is TGTGCCATCAGCGGGACAGGGGCCTCCTCTGGGGCCAACGTCCTGACTTTC.

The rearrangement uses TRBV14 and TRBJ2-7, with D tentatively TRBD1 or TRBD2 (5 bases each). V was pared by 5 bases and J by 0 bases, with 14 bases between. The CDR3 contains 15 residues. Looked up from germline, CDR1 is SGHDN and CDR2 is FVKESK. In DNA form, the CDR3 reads TGTGCCAGCAGCTTCGGGGCCCCGAGCTCCTACGAGCAGTACTTC. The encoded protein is CASSFGAPSSYEQYF.

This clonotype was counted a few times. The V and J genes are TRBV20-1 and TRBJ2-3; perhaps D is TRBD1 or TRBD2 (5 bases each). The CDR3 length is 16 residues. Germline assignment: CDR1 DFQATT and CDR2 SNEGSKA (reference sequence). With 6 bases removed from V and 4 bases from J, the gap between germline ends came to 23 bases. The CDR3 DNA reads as TGCAGTGCAAGCCGTTCCGGGGCCTGGGGCTCAGATACGCAGTATTTT. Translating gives CSASRSGAWGSDTQYF.

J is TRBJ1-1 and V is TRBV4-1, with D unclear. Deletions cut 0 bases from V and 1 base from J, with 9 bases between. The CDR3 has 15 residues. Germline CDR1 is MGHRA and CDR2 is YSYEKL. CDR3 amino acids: CASSQDPEWNTEAFF. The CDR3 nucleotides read TGCGCCAGCAGCCAAGATCCCGAGTGGAACACTGAAGCTTTCTTT.

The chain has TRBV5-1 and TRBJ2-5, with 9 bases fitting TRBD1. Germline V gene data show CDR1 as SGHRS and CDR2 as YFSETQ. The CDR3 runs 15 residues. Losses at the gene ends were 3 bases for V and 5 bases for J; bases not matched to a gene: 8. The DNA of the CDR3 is TGCGCCAGCAGCTCACCCGGGACAGGGTTGGAGACCCAGTACTTC. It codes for CASSSPGTGLETQYF.

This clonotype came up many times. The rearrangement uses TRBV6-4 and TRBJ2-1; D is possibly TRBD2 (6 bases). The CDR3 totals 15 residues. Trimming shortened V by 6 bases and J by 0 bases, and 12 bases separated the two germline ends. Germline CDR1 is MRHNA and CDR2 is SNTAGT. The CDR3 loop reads CASSHIGGSYNEQFF. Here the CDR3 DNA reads TGTGCCAGCAGCCACATCGGGGGCTCCTACAATGAGCAGTTCTTC.

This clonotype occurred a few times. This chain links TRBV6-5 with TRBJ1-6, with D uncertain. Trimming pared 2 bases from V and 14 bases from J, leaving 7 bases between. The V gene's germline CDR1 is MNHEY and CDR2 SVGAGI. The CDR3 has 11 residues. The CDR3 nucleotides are TGTGCCAGCAGTTACGACGGAACCCTCCACTTT. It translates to CASSYDGTLHF.

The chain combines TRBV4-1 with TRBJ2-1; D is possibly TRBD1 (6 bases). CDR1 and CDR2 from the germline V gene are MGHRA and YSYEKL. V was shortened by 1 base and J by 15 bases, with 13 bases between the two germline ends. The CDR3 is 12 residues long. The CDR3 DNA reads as TGCGCCAGCAGCCAAGGAACGGGGACATCGTTCTTC. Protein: CASSQGTGTSFF.

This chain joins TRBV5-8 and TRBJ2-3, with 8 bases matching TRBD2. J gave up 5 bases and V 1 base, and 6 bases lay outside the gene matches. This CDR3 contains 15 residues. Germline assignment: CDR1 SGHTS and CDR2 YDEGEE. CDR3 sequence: CASSLSSGPGDTQYF. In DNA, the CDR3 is TGTGCCAGCAGCTTGTCTAGCGGGCCAGGAGATACGCAGTATTTT.

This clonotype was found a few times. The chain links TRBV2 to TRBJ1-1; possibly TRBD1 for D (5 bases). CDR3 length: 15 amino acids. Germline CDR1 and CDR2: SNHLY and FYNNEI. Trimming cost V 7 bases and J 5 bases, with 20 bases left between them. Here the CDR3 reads CASTRISGVETEAFF. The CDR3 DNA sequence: TGTGCCAGCACCCGGATATCGGGGGTGGAAACTGAAGCTTTCTTT.

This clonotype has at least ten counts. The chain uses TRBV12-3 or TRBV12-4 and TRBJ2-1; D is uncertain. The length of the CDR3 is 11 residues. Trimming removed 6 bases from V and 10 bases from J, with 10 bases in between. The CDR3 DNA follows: TGTGCCAGCAGCCTACGTTCGGAGCAGTTCTTC. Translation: CASSLRSEQFF.

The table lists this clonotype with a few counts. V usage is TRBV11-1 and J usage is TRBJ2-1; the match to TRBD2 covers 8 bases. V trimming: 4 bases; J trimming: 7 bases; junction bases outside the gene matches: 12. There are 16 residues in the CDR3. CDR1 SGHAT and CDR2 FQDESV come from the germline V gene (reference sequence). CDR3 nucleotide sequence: TGTGCCAGCAGCTCAAACACCGGGACTAGTTATAATGAGCAGTTCTTC. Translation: CASSSNTGTSYNEQFF.

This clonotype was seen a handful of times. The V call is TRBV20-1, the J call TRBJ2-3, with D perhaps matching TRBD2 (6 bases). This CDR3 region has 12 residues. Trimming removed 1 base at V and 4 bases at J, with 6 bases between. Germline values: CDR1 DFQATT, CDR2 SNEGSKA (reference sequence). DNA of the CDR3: TGCAGTGCTAGAGGGAGGGCAGATACGCAGTATTTT. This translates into CSARGRADTQYF.

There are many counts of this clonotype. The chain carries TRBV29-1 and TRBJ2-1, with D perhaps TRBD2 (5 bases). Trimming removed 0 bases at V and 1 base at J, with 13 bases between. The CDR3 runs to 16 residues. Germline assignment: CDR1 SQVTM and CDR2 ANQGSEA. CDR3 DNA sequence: TGCAGCGTTGAAGATCGTTCGACGGGATCCTACAATGAGCAGTTCTTC. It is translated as CSVEDRSTGSYNEQFF.

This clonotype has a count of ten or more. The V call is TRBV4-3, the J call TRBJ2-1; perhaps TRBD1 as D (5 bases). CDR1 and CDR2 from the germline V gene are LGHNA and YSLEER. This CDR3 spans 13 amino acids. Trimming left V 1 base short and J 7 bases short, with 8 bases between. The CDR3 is CASSQGRGNEQFF. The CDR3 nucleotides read TGCGCCAGCAGCCAAGGAAGGGGAAATGAGCAGTTCTTC.

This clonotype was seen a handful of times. CDR3 in DNA: TGTGCCAGCAGCGTAGGGACAGGGTGGGGTTATGGCTACACCTTC. It encodes CASSVGTGWGYGYTF. The chain has TRBV9 and TRBJ1-2, with 8 bases fitting TRBD1. With 0 bases clipped from V and 5 bases from J, the junction kept 6 bases outside the gene matches. This CDR3 has 15 residues. The germline gives CDR1 SGDLS, CDR2 YYNGEE.

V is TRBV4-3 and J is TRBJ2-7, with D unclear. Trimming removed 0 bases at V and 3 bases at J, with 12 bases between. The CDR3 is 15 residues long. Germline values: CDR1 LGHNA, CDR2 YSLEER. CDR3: CASSQEVGPYYEQYF. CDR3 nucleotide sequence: TGCGCCAGCAGCCAAGAAGTAGGACCCTACTACGAGCAGTACTTC.